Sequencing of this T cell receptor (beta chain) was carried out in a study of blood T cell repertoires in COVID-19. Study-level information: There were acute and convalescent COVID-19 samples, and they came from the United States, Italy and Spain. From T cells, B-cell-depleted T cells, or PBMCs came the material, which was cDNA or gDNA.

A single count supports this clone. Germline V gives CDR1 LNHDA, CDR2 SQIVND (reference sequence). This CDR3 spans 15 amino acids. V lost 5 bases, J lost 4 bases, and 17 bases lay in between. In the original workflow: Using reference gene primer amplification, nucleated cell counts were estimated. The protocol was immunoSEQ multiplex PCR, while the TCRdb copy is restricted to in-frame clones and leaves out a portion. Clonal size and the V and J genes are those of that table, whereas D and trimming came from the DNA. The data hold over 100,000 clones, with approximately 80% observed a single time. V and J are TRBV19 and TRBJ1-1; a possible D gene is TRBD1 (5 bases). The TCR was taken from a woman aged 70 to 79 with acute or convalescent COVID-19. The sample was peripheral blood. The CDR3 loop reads CASSPQSGRGTEAFF. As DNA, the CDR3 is TGTGCCAGTAGTCCCCAATCGGGGAGGGGCACTGAAGCTTTCTTT.